Below are 2 T cell receptor beta chains sequenced from a single sample in a study of tumor-infiltrating lymphocytes in localized non-small cell lung cancer. Only in-frame clones appear in the TCRdb table, and some are missing; sequencing was by immunoSEQ multiplex PCR. The sample comprises approximately 15,000 clones, over 75% of which are singletons, and over 9% rests with the top ten. The sequenced sample consisted of uninvolved lung tissue not adjacent to the tumor. The receptors stem from a human donor with non-small cell lung cancer.

This rearrangement joins TRBV7-2 to TRBJ2-5, with D perhaps matching TRBD1 or TRBD2 (5 bases each). The CDR3 sequence is 15 residues long. Germline V gene sequence: CDR1 SGHTA, CDR2 FQGNSA. Between the trimmed V and J ends, which lost 1 base and 3 bases, there was a span of 12 bases. The CDR3 DNA reads as TGTGCCAGCAGCTTAGTAGGGGTGGGAGAAGAGACCCAGTACTTC. It is translated as CASSLVGVGEETQYF.

The CDR3 sequence: CASSAGETEAFF. The DNA of the CDR3 is TGCGCCAGCAGTGCGGGGGAAACTGAAGCTTTCTTT. The V call is TRBV10-2, the J call TRBJ1-1; tentatively, D is TRBD1 (5 bases). This CDR3 spans 12 amino acids. Germline CDR1 and CDR2: WSHSY and SAAADI. V lost 4 bases to trimming and J lost 5 bases, with 8 bases between them.